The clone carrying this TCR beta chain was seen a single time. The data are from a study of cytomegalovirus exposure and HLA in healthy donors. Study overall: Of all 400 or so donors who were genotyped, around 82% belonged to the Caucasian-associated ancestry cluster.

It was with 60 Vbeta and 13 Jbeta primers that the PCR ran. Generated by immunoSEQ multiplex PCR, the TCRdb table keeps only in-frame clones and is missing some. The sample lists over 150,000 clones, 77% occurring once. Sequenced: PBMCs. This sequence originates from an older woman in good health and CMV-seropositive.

The CDR3 sequence is CASSRNPGAGGQYGYTF. In nucleotides, the CDR3 is TGTGCCAGCAGCAGGAATCCAGGTGCAGGGGGACAATATGGCTACACCTTC. The chain employs TRBV7-8 and TRBJ1-2; 7 bases agree with TRBD1. Germline V gene sequence: CDR1 SGHVS, CDR2 FQNEAQ. Trimming cost V 5 bases and J 5 bases; bases outside gene matches: 17. The length of the CDR3 is 17 residues.